The 2 T cell receptor beta chains below come from one sample, sequenced in a study of CD8 T cells in ankylosing spondylitis. MiXCR was run by TCRdb on the 5' RACE reads, yielding one entry per CDR3 protein. The top ten clones hold roughly 4.9% of a sample with hundreds of thousands of distinct CDR3 sequences, over 7% of them seen once. The sequencing sample was made of blood, either unsorted or a sorted T cell fraction (not recorded which). Receptors were obtained from a female donor with ankylosing spondylitis or in good health (not recorded which).

In regard to this clonotype: This may be a read error: a much more frequent sequence differs by one nucleotide. This sequence joins TRBV4-1 and TRBJ2-5; 10 bases are shared with TRBD2. This CDR3 comprises 16 residues. Germline CDR1 is MGHRA and CDR2 is YSYEKL. CDR3 region: CVSSPSAGGPEETQYF. The CDR3 DNA is TGCGTCAGCAGCCCTTCAGCGGGAGGGCCGGAAGAGACCCAGTACTTC.

This clonotype was detected many times. The genes are TRBV23-1 and TRBJ2-7, with TRBD1 matching 7 bases. TRBV23-1 is filed as an ORF, its function uncertain. This CDR3 contains 13 residues. The V and J ends lost 8 bases and 3 bases, in that order; junction bases with no gene match: 7. The CDR3 reads CASRERDSYEQYF. DNA of the CDR3: TGCGCCAGCCGAGAGAGGGACAGCTACGAGCAGTACTTC.